This record covers a single TCR beta chain. Antigen: not known. This entry belongs to a study of cytomegalovirus exposure and HLA in healthy donors. Study-wide results and limits: Subsequent analysis of the 120 or so validation repertoires found a tendency for first-cohort TCR clusters to co-occur. Reports credit the classifier with highly specific, highly sensitive diagnosis of cytomegalovirus status.

Donors came from a validation cohort of 90 to 150 subjects, distinct from the first 666-subject cohort. Generated by immunoSEQ multiplex PCR, the TCRdb table keeps only in-frame clones and is missing some. The profile shows some 270,000 clones, roughly 85% of them singletons. Germline CDR1 and CDR2: SGHNT and YENEEA. The V end was cut by 0 bases, the J end by 2 bases, with 7 bases between. The CDR3 totals 14 residues. The V call is TRBV11-3, the J call TRBJ1-2; possibly TRBD1 for D (5 bases). Sequencing was carried out using PBMCs. This clonotype was obtained from a woman between 18 and 29 years old in good health and CMV-seronegative. The CDR3 protein is CASSLDAGNYGYTF. The CDR3 DNA reads as TGTGCCAGCAGCTTAGACGCAGGGAACTATGGCTACACCTTC.